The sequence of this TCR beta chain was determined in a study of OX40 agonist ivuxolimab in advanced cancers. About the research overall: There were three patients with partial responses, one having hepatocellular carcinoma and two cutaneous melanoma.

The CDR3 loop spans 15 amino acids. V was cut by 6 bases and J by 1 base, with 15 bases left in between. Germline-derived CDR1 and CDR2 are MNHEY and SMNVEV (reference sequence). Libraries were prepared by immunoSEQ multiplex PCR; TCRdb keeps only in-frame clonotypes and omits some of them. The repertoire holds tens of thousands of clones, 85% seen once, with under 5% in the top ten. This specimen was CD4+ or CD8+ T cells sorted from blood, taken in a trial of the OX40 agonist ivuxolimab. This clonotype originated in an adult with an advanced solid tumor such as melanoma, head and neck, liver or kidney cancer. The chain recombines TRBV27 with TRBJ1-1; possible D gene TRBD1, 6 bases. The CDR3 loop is CASSFSQGTNTEAFF. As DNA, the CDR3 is TGTGCCAGCAGCTTTAGTCAGGGGACGAACACTGAAGCTTTCTTT.